This entry features one TCR beta chain sequence. Its antigen remains unidentified. A TCRbeta library incorporating unique molecular identifiers was prepared. TCRdb re-derived calls from the PCR reads in MiXCR, one entry per CDR3 protein. The sample consists of 210,000 or so distinct CDR3 sequences, about 11% of them appearing once. This sample is part of a study of T-cell reconstitution after alpha-beta-depleted transplantation in children. The V end lost 4 bases, the J end lost 2 bases, and 12 bases lay between the germline ends. CDR1 is SEHNR and CDR2 is FQNEAQ in the germline V gene (reference sequence). This CDR3 has 15 residues. Findings and limits, study-wide: TCRbeta diversity was high at day 60 in some patients (a result of surviving recipient T cells and thymic progenitors). It was reported that alpha-beta T cells came from several hundred expanded graft clones (about two months after transplant). T-cell numbers and diversity, one year after transplant, stemmed largely from T cells that were newly produced.

The receptor comes from a child younger than two with acute myeloid leukemia, due to receive a stem cell transplant. This chain links TRBV7-9 with TRBJ1-3; D is unclear. Sequencing was performed on PBMCs, taken before TCRalphabeta/CD19-depleted stem cell transplant. CDR3 loop: CASSSGHGAGNTIYF. The DNA for the CDR3 is TGTGCCAGCAGCTCTGGGCACGGGGCTGGAAACACCATATATTTT.